Below are 24 T cell receptor beta chains sequenced from a single sample in a study of T cell responses to AZD1222 COVID-19 vaccine. Clones were read by immunoSEQ multiplex PCR, and TCRdb kept only the in-frame ones, dropping some. Among approximately 120,000 clones listed, 88% were seen once. Sequenced here: peripheral blood, sampled 28 days after the second AZD1222 dose. Receptor source: an adult who received the AZD1222 COVID-19 vaccine.

The gene calls are TRBV18 and TRBJ2-1; TRBD2 matches 7 bases. This CDR3 is 15 amino acids long. With 6 bases clipped from V and 0 bases from J, the junction kept 5 bases outside the gene matches. Germline V gene data show CDR1 as KGHSH and CDR2 as LQKENI. The CDR3 sequence: CASSLAESSYNEQFF. Here the CDR3 DNA reads TGTGCCAGCTCGCTAGCGGAGAGCTCCTACAATGAGCAGTTCTTC.

V usage is TRBV7-9 and J usage is TRBJ1-2; D is ambiguous. The germline V gene encodes CDR1 SEHNR and CDR2 FQNEAQ (reference sequence). This CDR3 contains 15 residues. V shed 3 bases and J shed 8 bases, with 19 bases lying between them. The CDR3 is CASSFNPGVPIGYTF. The CDR3 bases are TGTGCCAGCAGCTTTAATCCAGGAGTTCCTATAGGCTACACCTTC.

This rearrangement joins TRBV6-6 to TRBJ1-5; 8 positions match TRBD1. The CDR3 contains 14 residues. V shed 7 bases and J 3 bases; nucleotides not matched to a gene: 5. Germline-derived CDR1 and CDR2 are MNHNY and SVGAGI (reference sequence). The CDR3 DNA follows: TGTGCCAGCACCGGACAGGGATTCAATCAGCCCCAGCATTTT. It yields the protein CASTGQGFNQPQHF.

The V and J genes are TRBV10-3 and TRBJ2-3; D is perhaps TRBD1 (5 bases). V was pared by 7 bases and J by 2 bases, with 16 bases between. CDR1 is ENHRY and CDR2 is SYGVKD in the germline V gene. The CDR3 length is 15 residues. CDR3 sequence reads: CAIKGFETATDTQYF. Here the CDR3 DNA reads TGTGCCATCAAGGGTTTTGAGACAGCCACAGATACGCAGTATTTT.

The chain links TRBV28 to TRBJ1-6, with 9 bases lining up with TRBD1. The CDR3 covers 15 residues. The V and J ends lost 5 bases and 6 bases, in that order; junction bases with no gene match: 5. The germline V gene has CDR1 MDHEN and CDR2 SYDVKM. The CDR3 coding sequence is TGTGCCAGCAGTCCAAGGGACAGGGCTAATTCACCCCTCCACTTT. Translation: CASSPRDRANSPLHF. Together with reference TRBV28 and TRBJ1-6, the CDR3 gives the full variable domain: DVKVTQSSRYLVKRTGEKVFLECVQDMDHENMFWYRQDPGLGLRLIYFSYDVKMKEKGDIPEGYSVSREKKERFSLILESASTNQTSMYLCASSPRDRANSPLHFGNGTRLTVT.

This clone was observed a handful of times. V is TRBV6-6 and J is TRBJ1-1, with D unclear. Trimming stripped 8 bases from V and 4 bases from J, with 14 bases between. The length of the CDR3 is 13 residues. CDR1 and CDR2 from the germline V gene are MNHNY and SVGAGI (reference sequence). The CDR3, as DNA: TGTGCCAGCGAGGAGGGATTTGGCACTGAAGCTTTCTTT. Translated: CASEEGFGTEAFF.

The chain couples TRBV4-1 to TRBJ1-3; D gene ambiguous. Trimming pared 0 bases from V and 4 bases from J, leaving 7 bases between. Looked up from germline, CDR1 is MGHRA and CDR2 is YSYEKL. The length of the CDR3 is 14 residues. CDR3 DNA: TGCGCCAGCAGCCAAGATTGGGGAGGAAACACCATATATTTT. Its translation is CASSQDWGGNTIYF.

The V gene is TRBV30, the J gene TRBJ1-1; tentatively, D is TRBD1 (6 bases). V was cut by 7 bases and J by 3 bases, with 15 bases left in between. The CDR3 extends over 13 amino acids. The germline V gene encodes CDR1 GTSNPN and CDR2 SVGIG (reference sequence). As DNA, the CDR3 is TGTGCCTTGACTCAAGGGGGGGACACTGAAGCTTTCTTT. Its protein is CALTQGGDTEAFF.

This chain connects TRBV5-4 to TRBJ1-2; D perhaps matches TRBD1 (6 bases). CDR1 and CDR2 (germline): SGHNT, YYREEE (reference sequence). V dropped 2 bases and J dropped 6 bases, with 14 bases sitting between them. This CDR3 has 14 amino acids. CDR3 in amino acids: CASSFPGARDGYTF. The CDR3, as DNA: TGTGCCAGCAGCTTTCCAGGGGCACGGGATGGCTACACCTTC.

V usage is TRBV28 and J usage is TRBJ1-5; D uncertain. Per germline, CDR1 MDHEN and CDR2 SYDVKM. V gave up 6 bases and J gave up 0 bases, with 9 bases separating them. The CDR3 totals 14 residues. CDR3 in DNA: TGTGCCAGCAGCTGGACGGTTAGCAATCAGCCCCAGCATTTT. It encodes CASSWTVSNQPQHF.

CDR3 in DNA: TGTGCCTGGAGTCCACAGGGAAATGAGCAGTTCTTC. It specifies CAWSPQGNEQFF. The V call is TRBV30, the J call TRBJ2-1, with TRBD1 as a possible D gene (6 bases). Germline V gene sequence: CDR1 GTSNPN, CDR2 SVGIG (reference sequence). The CDR3 extends over 12 amino acids. Trimming stripped 2 bases from V and 7 bases from J, with 9 bases between.

This clone was counted a single time. The V call is TRBV6-5, the J call TRBJ1-1; D perhaps matches TRBD1 (5 bases). The CDR3 runs 13 residues. Germline values: CDR1 MNHEY, CDR2 SVGAGI. V lost 7 bases to trimming and J lost 1 base, with 10 bases between them. The CDR3 loop is CASTPTANTEAFF. As DNA, the CDR3 is TGTGCCAGCACCCCGACAGCGAACACTGAAGCTTTCTTT.

The CDR3 nucleotides read TGTGCCAGCTCACCCAGGACAGACACCTATGGCTACACCTTC. It yields the protein CASSPRTDTYGYTF. The chain uses TRBV18 and TRBJ1-2, with a possible D match to TRBD1 (6 bases). Looked up from germline, CDR1 is KGHSH and CDR2 is LQKENI. The CDR3 covers 14 residues. V was clipped by 3 bases and J by 4 bases, with 12 bases between them.

This chain links TRBV7-6 with TRBJ1-4, with 7 nucleotides matching TRBD1. J gave up 5 bases and V 1 base, and 13 bases lay outside the gene matches. CDR1 and CDR2 (germline): SGHVS, FNYEAQ. The CDR3 has 18 residues. CDR3 sequence (DNA): TGTGCCAGCAGCTTAGGCCCAATCTCGGGACAGCCAAATGAAAAACTGTTTTTT. Amino acid sequence: CASSLGPISGQPNEKLFF.

This rearrangement joins TRBV6-4 to TRBJ1-1, with D uncertain. V was clipped by 2 bases and J by 4 bases, with 8 bases between them. Germline-derived CDR1 and CDR2 are MRHNA and SNTAGT. CDR3 size: 13 residues. CDR3 protein: CASSDGVSTEAFF. The CDR3 DNA is TGTGCCAGCAGTGACGGGGTCAGCACTGAAGCTTTCTTT.

This clone was found once. The CDR3 loop reads CASSQAPPGLAGGGYQETQYF. The CDR3 nucleotides are TGTGCCAGCAGCCAAGCCCCCCCCGGGCTAGCGGGGGGAGGATACCAAGAGACCCAGTACTTC. The chain employs TRBV3-1 (or the pseudogene TRBV3-2) and TRBJ2-5; 11 bases align to TRBD2. With V trimmed by 1 base and J by 0 bases, 16 bases remained unmatched. Germline CDR1 LGHDT, CDR2 YNNKEL (reference sequence). The CDR3 extends over 21 amino acids.

With regard to this clone: The junction differs from germline at one of its ends, possibly a read error. Here the CDR3 reads CASSLAGGEDF. CDR3 DNA: TGCGCCAGCAGCTTGGCGGGCGGAGAGGATTTC. The chain links TRBV5-1 to TRBJ2-7; D not resolved. The CDR3 extends over 11 amino acids. Germline CDR1 and CDR2: SGHRS and YFSETQ.

The chain links TRBV27 to TRBJ1-1, with D perhaps TRBD1 (6 bases). This CDR3 is built from 15 residues. Germline loops: CDR1 MNHEY, CDR2 SMNVEV (reference sequence). The ends were cut back, 4 bases at V and 0 bases at J, with 12 bases in the middle. Here the CDR3 DNA reads TGTGCCAGCAGTTCCGGACAGCTCATGAACACTGAAGCTTTCTTT. Protein product: CASSSGQLMNTEAFF.

The rearrangement links TRBV30 to TRBJ1-1; D is unclear. V dropped 3 bases and J dropped 5 bases, with 13 bases sitting between them. The CDR3 is made up of 13 amino acids. Germline V gene sequence: CDR1 GTSNPN, CDR2 SVGIG (reference sequence). CDR3: CAWRPGSETEAFF. The DNA of the CDR3 is TGTGCCTGGAGGCCAGGATCAGAAACTGAAGCTTTCTTT.

The rearrangement uses TRBV6-5 and TRBJ1-1; 11 bases fit TRBD1. The CDR3 covers 15 residues. V gave up 5 bases and J gave up 1 base; unmatched junction bases: 3. Per the germline V gene, CDR1 is MNHEY and CDR2 is SVGAGI. The CDR3 DNA sequence: TGTGCCAGCAGTCAGGACAGGGGGCCGAACACTGAAGCTTTCTTT. Amino acid sequence: CASSQDRGPNTEAFF.

The sample holds one count of this clone. The J gene is TRBJ1-1, the V gene TRBV6-5; D unresolved. The V end was cut by 2 bases, the J end by 5 bases, with 12 bases between. The CDR3 has 14 amino acids. CDR1 is MNHEY, CDR2 SVGAGI, per germline. The CDR3 DNA sequence: TGTGCCAGCAGTTACGGCAGTTCTATTACTGAAGCTTTCTTT. This gives the protein CASSYGSSITEAFF.

The rearrangement uses TRBV12-3 or TRBV12-4 and TRBJ1-5, with D possibly TRBD1 on 5 matching bases. This CDR3 spans 13 amino acids. Deletions cut 5 bases from V and 11 bases from J, with 16 bases between. In nucleotides, the CDR3 is TGTGCCAGCAGTCCGGAGGGGCACGAAGCCCAGCATTTT. Encoded protein: CASSPEGHEAQHF.

This clone was observed a few times. The chain employs TRBV3-1 (or the pseudogene TRBV3-2) and TRBJ2-2, with 12 bases fitting TRBD2. Germline V lookup: CDR1 LGHDT, CDR2 YNNKEL (reference sequence). The CDR3 is 14 residues long. V lost 7 bases and J lost 6; bases outside the gene matches: 3. In DNA, the CDR3 is TGTGCCAGCACCCGACTAGCGGGAGCCGGGGAGCTGTTTTTT. It specifies CASTRLAGAGELFF.

The chain couples TRBV19 to TRBJ2-3, with 9 bases identical to TRBD2. V shed 5 bases and J 7 bases; nucleotides not matched to a gene: 1. The CDR3 is made up of 12 amino acids. Germline V gene sequence: CDR1 LNHDA, CDR2 SQIVND (reference sequence). The CDR3 DNA sequence: TGTGCCAGTAGTTCTAGCGGGAATACGCAGTATTTT. It encodes CASSSSGNTQYF.